This T cell receptor (beta chain) appears in the sequencing data of a study of blood T cell repertoires in COVID-19. The overall study: The cDNA or gDNA used as material had been derived from T cells, B-cell-depleted T cells, or PBMCs.

In the original workflow: Estimates of nucleated cell counts were drawn from the amplification of reference gene primers. Repertoires were generated with immunoSEQ multiplex PCR, while TCRdb's copy carries only in-frame clones and drops some. D and trimming come from the DNA, and the V and J calls and clone size come from that table. The sample holds 150,000 or so clones, around 84% seen once. Trimming left V 4 bases short and J 3 bases short, with 9 bases between. CDR1 ENHRY and CDR2 SYGVKD come from the germline V gene. This CDR3 is 13 amino acids long. This TCR was recovered from a woman aged 50 to 65 in a cohort sampled during active or convalescent COVID-19. The sequencing input was peripheral blood. The J gene is TRBJ1-1, the V gene TRBV10-3; D ambiguous. The CDR3 sequence is CAISGTEDTEAFF. The CDR3 DNA is TGTGCCATCAGTGGAACGGAGGACACTGAAGCTTTCTTT.